This T cell receptor beta chain was found in a study of cytomegalovirus exposure and HLA in healthy donors. Study conclusions and caveats: Exclusion applied to some V segments, including TRBV6-2 and TRBV6-3, as they were indistinguishable. There were 150 to 200 TCR beta chains listed as cytomegalovirus-associated.

This PCR relied on a set of 60 Vbeta primers and 13 Jbeta primers. Assay: immunoSEQ multiplex PCR; the TCRdb copy retains only in-frame clones and omits some. The sample lists roughly 84,000 clones, roughly 80% seen once, with under 15% in the top ten. Per germline, CDR1 SGDLS and CDR2 YYNGEE. The trim removed 3 bases at V and 1 base at J, leaving 2 bases unmatched. The CDR3 loop spans 14 amino acids. By frequency in the sample, this clone is medium-sized. Its target is unknown. The sample comprised PBMCs. The source of this sequence is a human donor in good health. The gene calls are TRBV9 and TRBJ2-5; 8 nucleotides match TRBD2. This CDR3 is CASSEAGVQETQYF. As DNA, the CDR3 is TGTGCCAGCAGCGAAGCGGGGGTCCAAGAGACCCAGTACTTC.